One and the same sample provided the 30 T cell receptor beta chains below, sequenced in a study of cytomegalovirus exposure and HLA in healthy donors. The PCR used 60 Vbeta and 13 Jbeta primers. Method: immunoSEQ multiplex PCR; TCRdb's copy keeps in-frame clones and lacks some. The sample consists of roughly 71,000 clones, 60% to 75% of them appearing once. What was sequenced was PBMCs. The receptors were gathered from a man aged 35 to 55 in good health and CMV-seropositive.

The chain couples TRBV28 to TRBJ1-1; no clear D. CDR3 length: 14 residues. V was shortened by 7 bases and J by 0 bases, with 12 bases between the two germline ends. CDR1 is MDHEN, CDR2 SYDVKM, per germline. CDR3: CASISPNLNTEAFF. The CDR3 coding sequence is TGTGCCAGCATTAGCCCCAATCTGAACACTGAAGCTTTCTTT.

This chain uses TRBV4-1 with TRBJ1-5, with 9 bases fitting TRBD1. CDR3 size: 15 residues. With V trimmed by 4 bases and J by 8 bases, 9 bases remained unmatched. CDR1 is MGHRA, CDR2 YSYEKL, per germline. The CDR3 region is CASSLTGTGQKPQHF. CDR3 in DNA: TGCGCCAGCAGCCTAACCGGGACAGGGCAGAAGCCCCAGCATTTT.

This clone was counted a few times. The chain has TRBV6-5 and TRBJ1-1, with 7 bases matching TRBD1. This CDR3 has 14 amino acids. V was clipped by 5 bases and J by 1 base; unmatched bases: 4. Germline V gene lookup returns CDR1 MNHEY and CDR2 SVGAGI. CDR3 region: CASSIGTANTEAFF. Written as DNA, the CDR3 is TGTGCCAGCAGTATCGGGACAGCGAACACTGAAGCTTTCTTT.

This clone was counted a few times. The rearrangement uses TRBV5-4 and TRBJ2-7; the match to TRBD2 covers 7 bases. The CDR3 extends over 13 amino acids. Per the germline V gene, CDR1 is SGHNT and CDR2 is YYREEE (reference sequence). J lost 7 bases, V lost 3 bases, and 7 bases had no gene match. The CDR3 DNA is TGTGCCAGCAGCTGGGGGGGAATGGGTGAGCAGTACTTC. It translates to CASSWGGMGEQYF.

This clone occurred a few times. The chain joins TRBV5-1 to TRBJ2-1; TRBD2 agrees at 7 bases. Germline CDR1 and CDR2: SGHRS and YFSETQ. With 1 base clipped from V and 5 bases from J, the junction kept 6 bases outside the gene matches. The CDR3 runs 15 residues. CDR3 in DNA: TGCGCCAGCAGCTTGTTGTCTAGCGGTAACAATGAGCAGTTCTTC. Its protein product is CASSLLSSGNNEQFF.

The DNA for the CDR3 is TGTGCCAGCAGCAGGGAGAGATGGGACAGGGGGCAAGAGACCCAGTACTTC. Its protein product is CASSRERWDRGQETQYF. The gene calls are TRBV7-9 and TRBJ2-5; 11 bases fit TRBD1. Losses at the gene ends were 5 bases for V and 2 bases for J; bases not matched to a gene: 10. Per germline, CDR1 SEHNR and CDR2 FQNEAQ (reference sequence). This CDR3 comprises 17 residues.

The chain has TRBV5-6 and TRBJ2-5; the match to TRBD1 covers 9 bases. The germline V gene has CDR1 SGHDT and CDR2 YYEEEE. Germline trimming cut 5 bases from V and 5 bases from J; bases unmatched to any gene: 10. The CDR3 has 15 residues. The CDR3, as DNA: TGTGCCAGCAGGTCCCGGGACAGGGTCCCGGAGACCCAGTACTTC. Translating it yields CASRSRDRVPETQYF. Full variable domain (remainder filled in from reference TRBV5-6 and TRBJ2-5): DAGVTQSPTHLIKTRGQQVTLRCSPKSGHDTVSWYQQALGQGPQFIFQYYEEEERQRGNFPDRFSGHQFPNYSSELNVNALLLGDSALYLCASRSRDRVPETQYFGPGTRLLVL.

The chain is built from TRBV27 and TRBJ1-1, with D perhaps matching TRBD1 (6 bases). Trimming left V 1 base short and J 4 bases short, with 22 bases between. The CDR3 contains 18 residues. Germline-derived CDR1 and CDR2 are MNHEY and SMNVEV (reference sequence). The CDR3 DNA reads as TGTGCCAGCAGTTTATTTGGGTGGGCAGGGGAGTCTATCACTGAAGCTTTCTTT. This codes for CASSLFGWAGESITEAFF.

J is TRBJ2-7 and V is TRBV29-1; a possible D gene is TRBD1 (6 bases). There are 15 residues in the CDR3. Trimming pared 4 bases from V and 0 bases from J, leaving 16 bases between. The germline gives CDR1 SQVTM, CDR2 ANQGSEA. CDR3 DNA: TGCAGCGTTGCAACCTCCAGGGGCCGCTCCTACGAGCAGTACTTC. Translation gives CSVATSRGRSYEQYF.

The chain joins TRBV10-2 to TRBJ2-7; 8 bases align to TRBD1. Germline trimming cut 3 bases from V and 1 base from J; bases unmatched to any gene: 5. Germline V CDR1 and CDR2: WSHSY, SAAADI. CDR3 length: 15 amino acids. Written as DNA, the CDR3 is TGCGCCAGCAGTGAAACCGGGACAGGATCCTACGAGCAGTACTTC. Translation: CASSETGTGSYEQYF.

V is TRBV18 and J is TRBJ2-3, with D perhaps matching TRBD2 (6 bases). The CDR3 is 15 amino acids. V shed 5 bases and J shed 5 bases, with 17 bases lying between them. CDR1 KGHSH and CDR2 LQKENI come from the germline V gene. DNA of the CDR3: TGTGCCAGCTCAACAACTAGCAGGCTTGGAGATACGCAGTATTTT. The encoded protein is CASSTTSRLGDTQYF.

This clone has just one count. This chain's CDR3 is CSVVGVESSYNEQFF. In nucleotides, the CDR3 is TGCAGCGTTGTTGGAGTCGAAAGCTCCTACAATGAGCAGTTCTTC. The chain links TRBV29-1 to TRBJ2-1; D is unresolved. Germline values: CDR1 SQVTM, CDR2 ANQGSEA. CDR3 size: 15 residues. The V end lost 4 bases, the J end lost 0 bases, and 13 bases lay between the germline ends.

The chain is built from TRBV2 and TRBJ1-2, with 10 bases aligning to TRBD1. With 8 bases clipped from V and 7 bases from J, the junction kept 4 bases outside the gene matches. Germline assignment: CDR1 SNHLY and CDR2 FYNNEI. This CDR3 spans 12 amino acids. In DNA form, the CDR3 reads TGTGCCAGCTCCGGGACAGGGGTTGGCTACACCTTC. Translating gives CASSGTGVGYTF.

The chain links TRBV11-2 to TRBJ2-7; no clear D gene. Trimming took off 5 bases at V and 0 bases at J, with 11 bases between the two ends. The germline V gene has CDR1 SGHAT and CDR2 FQNNGV. CDR3 length equals 14 residues. The CDR3 DNA follows: TGTGCCAGCAGCCCCAACTGGAGCTCCTACGAGCAGTACTTC. Amino acid sequence: CASSPNWSSYEQYF.

The chain employs TRBV6-5 and TRBJ2-3, with TRBD1 identical over 7 bases. V was pared by 4 bases and J by 5 bases, with 12 bases of the junction left unmatched. CDR1 and CDR2 (germline): MNHEY, SVGAGI. There are 16 residues in the CDR3. CDR3 amino acids: CASSLQGLSTLDTQYF. In nucleotides, the CDR3 is TGTGCCAGCAGTTTACAGGGGTTGAGCACATTAGATACGCAGTATTTT.

The V gene is TRBV11-2, the J gene TRBJ2-7; 12 bases are a match to TRBD2. V was pared by 6 bases and J by 4 bases, with 7 bases of the junction left unmatched. CDR3 length: 15 amino acids. Germline CDR1 and CDR2: SGHAT and FQNNGV. In nucleotides, the CDR3 is TGTGCCAGCAGTTTTACCGGGACTAGCGGGTACGAGCAGTACTTC. Translated: CASSFTGTSGYEQYF.

This clone was observed a few times. The chain's CDR3 is CATSRDRGDREGRGYTF. CDR3 nucleotides: TGTGCCACCAGCAGAGACCGGGGGGATAGGGAGGGTCGTGGCTACACCTTC. The rearrangement uses TRBV15 and TRBJ1-2, with a possible D match to TRBD1 (5 bases). V was trimmed by 0 bases and J by 7 bases, leaving 21 bases between them. This CDR3 contains 17 residues. Germline V lookup: CDR1 LNHNV, CDR2 YYDKDF (reference sequence).

This clone was counted a few times. The genes are TRBV10-1 and TRBJ1-4; 7 nucleotides match TRBD1. Germline loops: CDR1 WNHNN, CDR2 SYGVQD (reference sequence). Trimming removed 2 bases from V and 5 bases from J; junction bases left unmatched: 2. This CDR3 is built from 14 residues. For the CDR3, the DNA is TGCGCCAGCAGTGAGACCAGGGGGAATGAAAAACTGTTTTTT. Protein sequence: CASSETRGNEKLFF.

This clone was counted between two and nine times. The CDR3 reads CAWSASVAGNSPLHF. The CDR3 coding sequence is TGTGCCTGGAGTGCCTCGGTAGCTGGTAATTCACCCCTCCACTTT. V usage is TRBV30 and J usage is TRBJ1-6; D uncertain. CDR1 GTSNPN and CDR2 SVGIG come from the germline V gene (reference sequence). The CDR3 covers 15 residues. V was pared by 1 base and J by 6 bases, with 13 bases between.

The rearrangement links TRBV5-5 to TRBJ2-1; D ambiguous. Germline V gene lookup returns CDR1 SGHKS and CDR2 YYEKEE (reference sequence). The CDR3 is 15 amino acids. The germline V and J ends were trimmed by 0 bases and 2 bases, with 9 bases remaining between them. The DNA of the CDR3 is TGTGCCAGCAGCTTGGTGGCAGATACCTACAATGAGCAGTTCTTC. This sequence encodes CASSLVADTYNEQFF.

V usage is TRBV5-4 and J usage is TRBJ1-2, with 7 bases fitting TRBD1. This CDR3 contains 16 residues. The trim removed 4 bases at V and 0 bases at J, leaving 9 bases unmatched. Germline CDR1 and CDR2: SGHNT and YYREEE (reference sequence). The CDR3 protein is CASSVPGTDPNYGYTF. The DNA for the CDR3 is TGTGCCAGCAGCGTTCCCGGGACAGACCCTAACTATGGCTACACCTTC.

V gene TRBV5-5 combines with J gene TRBJ2-7, with a weak D call TRBD2 (5 bases). Per germline, CDR1 SGHKS and CDR2 YYEKEE (reference sequence). The V end was cut by 2 bases, the J end by 2 bases, with 11 bases between. The CDR3 has 14 residues. CDR3 residues: CASSLGLLTYEQYF. CDR3 in DNA: TGTGCCAGCAGCTTAGGACTCCTAACCTACGAGCAGTACTTC.

This clone is medium-sized. The CDR3 here is CASSDSCTPLLFGANVLTF. The DNA for the CDR3 is TGTGCCAGCAGTGACTCTTGCACGCCCCTACTGTTTGGGGCCAACGTCCTGACTTTC. V and J are TRBV6-4 and TRBJ2-6; no clear D gene. CDR1 is MRHNA, CDR2 SNTAGT, per germline. The CDR3 consists of 19 residues. V lost 0 bases to trimming and J lost 3 bases, with 18 bases between them.

This rearrangement joins TRBV30 to TRBJ2-3; possible D gene TRBD1, 6 bases. Trimming removed 5 bases at V and 1 base at J, with 16 bases between. The CDR3 loop spans 15 amino acids. Per germline, CDR1 GTSNPN and CDR2 SVGIG (reference sequence). The CDR3 DNA is TGTGCCTGGTTTACAGGGTACGGGGGCACAGATACGCAGTATTTT. Protein: CAWFTGYGGTDTQYF.

The chain links TRBV15 to TRBJ1-4; D gene uncertain. This CDR3 spans 18 amino acids. Germline V gives CDR1 LNHNV, CDR2 YYDKDF (reference sequence). V was shortened by 3 bases and J by 0 bases, with 17 bases between the two germline ends. The DNA of the CDR3 is TGTGCCACCAGCAGTCACGGGAATGAGATTGCAACTAATGAAAAACTGTTTTTT. Encoded protein: CATSSHGNEIATNEKLFF.

V usage is TRBV5-6 and J usage is TRBJ2-7; D possibly corresponds to TRBD1 (6 bases). The V gene lost 3 bases and the J gene lost 0 bases, with 10 bases spanning the gap. The CDR3 spans 14 residues. From germline, CDR1 is SGHDT and CDR2 YYEEEE. CDR3 in amino acids: CASSSTGTSYEQYF. As DNA, the CDR3 is TGTGCCAGCAGCTCTACAGGGACCTCCTACGAGCAGTACTTC.

The CDR3, as DNA: TGTGCCAGCAGTTCCCCCAGGACAGGGGGTTCCTACGAGCAGTACTTC. Amino acid sequence: CASSSPRTGGSYEQYF. The chain combines TRBV6-5 with TRBJ2-5; 10 bases are shared with TRBD1. Matching the DNA end better, TRBJ2-7 makes the J call doubtful. There are 16 residues in the CDR3. Germline V CDR1 and CDR2: MNHEY, SVGAGI.

The chain uses TRBV2 and TRBJ1-6; TRBD1 might be the D (5 bases). The CDR3 is made up of 15 amino acids. V lost 3 bases and J lost 9, with 15 bases in between. Germline V gene sequence: CDR1 SNHLY, CDR2 FYNNEI. The CDR3 DNA reads TGTGCCAGCAGTGATGCGGGGTGGGGGATTTCACCCCTCCACTTT. Translated: CASSDAGWGISPLHF. Full variable domain (missing parts from reference TRBV2 and TRBJ1-6): EPEVTQTPSHQVTQMGQEVILRCVPISNHLYFYWYRQILGQKVEFLVSFYNNEISEKSEIFDDQFSVERPDGSNFTLKIRSTKLEDSAMYFCASSDAGWGISPLHFGNGTRLTVT.

The chain combines TRBV30 with TRBJ1-2; D might be TRBD1 (6 bases). In germline, CDR1 is GTSNPN, CDR2 SVGIG (reference sequence). The CDR3 covers 12 residues. The germline V and J ends were trimmed by 3 bases and 7 bases, with 12 bases remaining between them. CDR3 DNA sequence: TGTGCCTGGAGGGCGGGGGCAGGTGGCTACACCTTC. Translating gives CAWRAGAGGYTF.

On this clone itself: Mismatch with germline at one junction end may stem from a read error. The V gene is TRBV7-7, the J gene TRBJ2-5; TRBD2 matches 7 bases. Germline-derived CDR1 and CDR2 are SSHAT and FNYEAQ (reference sequence). This CDR3 comprises 14 residues. The CDR3 region is CASSLGLAEETQYF. The CDR3 DNA is TGTGCTAGCAGCTTGGGGCTAGCGGAGGAAACCCAGTACTTC.